The clone carrying this TCR beta chain occurred once. All of the donors resided in Nashville, Tennessee, and each was a Caucasian adult. V lost 7 bases to trimming and J lost 2 bases, with 9 bases between them. The CDR3 runs 12 residues. CDR1 is MNHNS and CDR2 is SASEGT in the germline V gene. This record comes from a study of shared clonotypes between healthy human individuals. This table comes from immunoSEQ multiplex PCR, and its TCRdb copy is limited to in-frame clones, with some not included. The sample has some 980,000 clones; about three quarters are singletons. The receptor's source is a man younger than 30 in good health. Sequenced input: memory CD4+ T cells sorted from blood. Subset given: CD45RA-negative fraction. The J gene is TRBJ2-7, the V gene TRBV6-1; D is possibly TRBD1 (6 bases). CDR3 region: CASNRATYEQYF. The CDR3 nucleotides read TGTGCCAGCAACAGGGCGACCTACGAGCAGTACTTC.